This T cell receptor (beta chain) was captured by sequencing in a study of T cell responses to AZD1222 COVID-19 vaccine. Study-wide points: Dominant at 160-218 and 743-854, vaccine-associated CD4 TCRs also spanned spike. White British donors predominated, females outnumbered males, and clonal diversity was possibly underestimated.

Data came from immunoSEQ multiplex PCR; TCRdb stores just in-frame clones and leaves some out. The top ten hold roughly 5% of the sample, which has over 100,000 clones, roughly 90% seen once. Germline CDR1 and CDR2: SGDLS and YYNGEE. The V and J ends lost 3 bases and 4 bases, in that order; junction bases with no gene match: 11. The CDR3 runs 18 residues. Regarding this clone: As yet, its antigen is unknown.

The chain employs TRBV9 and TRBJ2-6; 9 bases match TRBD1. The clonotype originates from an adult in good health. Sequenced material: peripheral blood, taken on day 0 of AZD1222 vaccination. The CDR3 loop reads CASSAVPGQGTGANVLTF. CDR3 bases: TGTGCCAGCAGCGCCGTCCCGGGACAGGGTACCGGGGCCAACGTCCTGACTTTC. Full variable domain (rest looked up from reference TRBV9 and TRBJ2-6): DSGVTQTPKHLITATGQRVTLRCSPRSGDLSVYWYQQSLDQGLQFLIQYYNGEERAKGNILERFSAQQFPDLHSELNLSSLELGDSALYFCASSAVPGQGTGANVLTFGAGSRLTVL.